Presented here are 28 T cell receptor beta chains from one specimen sequenced in a study of HIV-infected patients and healthy controls. No cell fractionation was done, so the repertoire covers all unsorted peripheral blood T cells. cDNA was made from about 510 ng RNA using alpha and beta constant primers. Each of the alpha and beta chains got its own library through chain-specific third strand synthesis with indices. TCRdb processed the 5' RACE reads anew with MiXCR; each CDR3 protein has one entry. Among 8,000 to 10,000 distinct CDR3 sequences listed, 8% were seen once. The sequences come from blood, collected before antiretroviral therapy. These receptors were taken from an adult with HIV infection. The donor label of this sample is uncertain.

This clonotype came up many times. This chain joins TRBV5-1 and TRBJ2-1; a weak D match, TRBD1 (6 bases). In germline, CDR1 is SGHRS, CDR2 YFSETQ. This CDR3 is 15 amino acids long. The V end was cut by 0 bases, the J end by 9 bases, with 16 bases between. The CDR3 loop reads CASSLGTDNVVEQFF. The CDR3 DNA reads TGCGCCAGCAGCTTGGGGACAGATAATGTGGTTGAGCAGTTCTTC.

This clonotype was seen many times. The chain employs TRBV6-5 and TRBJ2-2; 8 bases align to TRBD1. Germline CDR1 is MNHEY and CDR2 is SVGAGI. After removal of 2 bases from V and 0 bases from J, the junction contained 5 bases not matched to a gene. This CDR3 comprises 17 residues. DNA for the CDR3: TGTGCCAGCAGTTACCTTTCACAGGGGGCGAACACCGGGGAGCTGTTTTTT. Its translation is CASSYLSQGANTGELFF.

This clonotype was seen at least ten times. The chain joins TRBV12-3 or TRBV12-4 to TRBJ1-1; D is uncertain. Trimming left V 6 bases short and J 1 base short, with 9 bases between. The CDR3 sequence is 13 residues long. This CDR3 reads CASSPPENTEAFF. The CDR3 DNA follows: TGTGCCAGCAGCCCCCCCGAGAACACTGAAGCTTTCTTT.

This clonotype came up many times. The chain couples TRBV29-1 to TRBJ1-1; 9 bases line up with TRBD1. CDR1 and CDR2 (germline): SQVTM, ANQGSEA. The V and J ends lost 3 bases and 6 bases, in that order; junction bases with no gene match: 5. The CDR3 is made up of 13 amino acids. The CDR3 sequence is CSVEPQGAAEAFF. CDR3 bases: TGCAGCGTTGAGCCACAGGGGGCCGCTGAAGCTTTCTTT.

This clonotype was found many times. The chain is built from TRBV5-1 and TRBJ1-1; D is possibly TRBD1 (6 bases). CDR3 length: 17 residues. Germline loops: CDR1 SGHRS, CDR2 YFSETQ. Deletions cut 4 bases from V and 0 bases from J, with 19 bases between. The CDR3 DNA follows: TGCGCCAGCAGCCGCCAGGACAGAGCTTGGTTGAACACTGAAGCTTTCTTT. Encoded protein: CASSRQDRAWLNTEAFF.

This clonotype was observed at least ten times. This sequence joins TRBV15 and TRBJ1-1; D gene uncertain. This CDR3 has 16 residues. Trimming took off 6 bases at V and 3 bases at J, with 20 bases between the two ends. Per the germline V gene, CDR1 is LNHNV and CDR2 is YYDKDF (reference sequence). CDR3 sequence (DNA): TGTGCCACCAGTCTTTATGGATGGTCCGGGGACACTGAAGCTTTCTTT. Residues: CATSLYGWSGDTEAFF.

This clonotype has ten or more counts. The chain combines TRBV3-1 with TRBJ2-7; D not resolved. The CDR3 is 13 residues long. Trimming pared 4 bases from V and 7 bases from J, leaving 14 bases between. Germline V lookup: CDR1 LGHDT, CDR2 YNNKEL (reference sequence). Written as DNA, the CDR3 is TGTGCCAGCAGCCCGGCCACGGTGGGGGAGCAGTACTTC. It translates to CASSPATVGEQYF.

This rearrangement joins TRBV9 to TRBJ2-1; D gene ambiguous. Germline CDR1 is SGDLS and CDR2 is YYNGEE. There are 17 residues in the CDR3. V was trimmed by 2 bases and J by 0 bases, leaving 15 bases between them. CDR3 DNA: TGTGCCAGCAGCGTCGGTCTAACCCCAAACTCCTACAATGAGCAGTTCTTC. Protein sequence: CASSVGLTPNSYNEQFF.

This clonotype was seen repeatedly, ten times or more. The chain has TRBV6-6 and TRBJ1-4, with D perhaps TRBD1 (5 bases). The germline gives CDR1 MNHNY, CDR2 SVGAGI (reference sequence). The CDR3 extends over 14 amino acids. Deletions cut 5 bases from V and 10 bases from J, with 17 bases between. Here the CDR3 DNA reads TGTGCCAGCAGTGGCCCTAGGGGCGACGGAAAACTGTTTTTT. Translating it yields CASSGPRGDGKLFF.

This clonotype came up many times. The rearrangement links TRBV6-6 to TRBJ2-3; D might be TRBD1 or TRBD2, each matching 5 bases. Germline-derived CDR1 and CDR2 are MNHNY and SVGAGI (reference sequence). CDR3 length: 17 amino acids. The V gene lost 4 bases and the J gene lost 0 bases, with 17 bases spanning the gap. DNA for the CDR3: TGTGCCAGCAGTTCATCCACAGGTGGAGGTAGCACAGATACGCAGTATTTT. As protein: CASSSSTGGGSTDTQYF.

This clonotype was counted ten times or more. V usage is TRBV30 and J usage is TRBJ2-1; 8 nucleotides agree with TRBD2. The ends lost 2 bases at V and 7 bases at J; junction bases unmatched: 1. The V gene's germline CDR1 is GTSNPN and CDR2 SVGIG (reference sequence). This CDR3 has 12 amino acids. CDR3 nucleotide sequence: TGTGCCTGGAGTAGCGGGAGAAATGAGCAGTTCTTC. This codes for CAWSSGRNEQFF.

This clonotype was counted ten times or more. The CDR3 DNA is TGTGCCAGCAGCTTAGCCAGGGGGTCGGAAAAACTGTTTTTT. Residues: CASSLARGSEKLFF. J is TRBJ1-4 and V is TRBV7-2; 7 bases agree with TRBD1. V dropped 0 bases and J dropped 8; count of bases not matched to a gene: 3. The CDR3 has 14 amino acids. Germline CDR1 reads SGHTA; CDR2 reads FQGNSA.

J is TRBJ1-5 and V is TRBV20-1, with D possibly matching TRBD1 (5 bases). The CDR3 runs to 11 residues. V was clipped by 6 bases and J by 7 bases, with 10 bases between them. Germline lookup yields CDR1 DFQATT and CDR2 SNEGSKA (reference sequence). The DNA of the CDR3 is TGCAGTGCGCAGGGTGGGCAGCCCCAGCATTTT. Protein product: CSAQGGQPQHF.

This clonotype was picked up many times. The chain uses TRBV28 and TRBJ2-1, with 7 bases fitting TRBD1. The V gene's germline CDR1 is MDHEN and CDR2 SYDVKM. Trimming cost V 4 bases and J 2 bases; bases outside gene matches: 2. This CDR3 region has 14 residues. CDR3 sequence reads: CASSSTGAYNEQFF. CDR3 coding DNA: TGTGCCAGCAGTTCTACAGGGGCCTACAATGAGCAGTTCTTC.

In this sample, this clonotype turned up many times. The chain links TRBV9 to TRBJ2-5, with D possibly called TRBD1 or TRBD2 (6 bases each). The CDR3 loop spans 16 amino acids. Trimming stripped 0 bases from V and 5 bases from J, with 17 bases between. Germline CDR1 and CDR2: SGDLS and YYNGEE. The CDR3 DNA reads as TGTGCCAGCAGCGTAGATTCCGGGGGCGCGGGGGAGACCCAGTACTTC. The encoded protein is CASSVDSGGAGETQYF.

In its sample, this clonotype was seen many times. The chain employs TRBV20-1 and TRBJ2-2, with 9 bases that match TRBD2. The CDR3 is made up of 16 amino acids. J lost 3 bases, V lost 7 bases, and 12 bases had no gene match. Looked up from germline, CDR1 is DFQATT and CDR2 is SNEGSKA (reference sequence). DNA for the CDR3: TGCAGTGGGGCGGGGGGGCAATACAAGTACACCGGGGAGCTGTTTTTT. It specifies CSGAGGQYKYTGELFF.

This clonotype was counted only a few times. The gene calls are TRBV6-2 or TRBV6-3 and TRBJ1-1; D not resolved. V shed 2 bases and J shed 5 bases, with 9 bases lying between them. CDR3 length equals 13 residues. Germline lookup yields CDR1 MNHEY and CDR2 SVGEGT. CDR3 nucleotide sequence: TGTGCCAGCAGTTACGGGTGGGATACTGAAGCTTTCTTT. As protein: CASSYGWDTEAFF.

This clonotype was recorded many times. The rearrangement uses TRBV6-6 and TRBJ2-3; D could derive from TRBD1 or TRBD2 (6 bases each). Trimming left V 2 bases short and J 3 bases short, with 15 bases between. The germline V gene has CDR1 MNHNY and CDR2 SVGAGI (reference sequence). The CDR3 contains 16 residues. The CDR3 region is CASSYGSGGGTDTQYF. CDR3 nucleotide sequence: TGTGCCAGCAGTTACGGCTCCGGGGGCGGGACAGATACGCAGTATTTT.

The genes are TRBV3-1 and TRBJ2-5; D is unresolved. V lost 1 base to trimming and J lost 7 bases, with 13 bases between them. Per the germline V gene, CDR1 is LGHDT and CDR2 is YNNKEL (reference sequence). This CDR3 region has 14 residues. The CDR3: CASSQGTSVATQYF. The CDR3, as DNA: TGTGCCAGCAGCCAAGGCACCTCAGTGGCGACCCAGTACTTC.

Within the sample, this clonotype is medium-sized. The chain recombines TRBV6-5 with TRBJ2-3, with TRBD2 matching over 11 bases. The V segment lost 6 bases and the J segment 5 bases; nucleotides outside the gene matches: 7. The CDR3 is 15 residues long. Per germline, CDR1 MNHEY and CDR2 SVGAGI. CDR3 region: CASSFTSGGRDTQYF. In nucleotides, the CDR3 is TGTGCCAGCAGCTTTACTAGCGGGGGCCGAGATACGCAGTATTTT.

This clonotype was recorded once. J is TRBJ1-4 and V is TRBV29-1; D ambiguous. Trimming stripped 0 bases from V and 8 bases from J, with 13 bases between. Germline V lookup: CDR1 SQVTM, CDR2 ANQGSEA. The CDR3 is 14 residues long. CDR3 in DNA: TGCAGCGTTGAAGACGAACGGCGGGAGGAAAAACTGTTTTTT. Protein sequence: CSVEDERREEKLFF.

This clonotype was seen at least ten times. The gene calls are TRBV3-1 and TRBJ2-4, with D hard to call. There are 15 residues in the CDR3. CDR1 is LGHDT and CDR2 is YNNKEL in the germline V gene (reference sequence). Trimming cost V 6 bases and J 0 bases, with 12 bases left between them. Here the CDR3 reads CASSPTTLAKNIQYF. CDR3 sequence (DNA): TGTGCCAGCAGTCCTACAACATTAGCCAAAAACATTCAGTACTTC.

This clonotype was counted a few times. The gene calls are TRBV9 and TRBJ2-7; 14 bases are shared with TRBD2. The CDR3 length is 15 residues. Germline-derived CDR1 and CDR2 are SGDLS and YYNGEE. Losses at the gene ends were 3 bases for V and 6 bases for J; bases not matched to a gene: 5. The CDR3 protein is CASSAGLAGGLEQYF. DNA for the CDR3: TGTGCCAGCAGCGCAGGACTAGCGGGAGGTCTCGAGCAGTACTTC.

This clonotype has just a few counts. J is TRBJ2-1 and V is TRBV11-3, with D perhaps TRBD2 (6 bases). This CDR3 comprises 14 residues. The germline CDR1 and CDR2 sequences are SGHNT and YENEEA. Trimming took 1 base from V and 9 from J, leaving 13 bases between them. The CDR3 DNA reads TGTGCCAGCAGCTTAGGAGCGGGCGGGGCTGAGCAGTTCTTC. Translating it yields CASSLGAGGAEQFF.

The genes are TRBV19 and TRBJ1-1; 8 bases are a match to TRBD1. The germline V gene has CDR1 LNHDA and CDR2 SQIVND (reference sequence). The trim removed 10 bases at V and 4 bases at J, leaving 14 bases unmatched. This CDR3 region has 15 residues. This CDR3 is CATEGQGGFGTEAFF. The CDR3 region has the DNA TGTGCCACCGAAGGACAGGGCGGATTCGGCACTGAAGCTTTCTTT.

In its sample, this clonotype ranks as medium-sized. The genes are TRBV9 and TRBJ2-5; D is ambiguous. The V gene lost 4 bases and the J gene lost 4 bases, with 14 bases spanning the gap. This CDR3 has 14 residues. Germline CDR1 SGDLS, CDR2 YYNGEE. The CDR3 here is CASSLSSIGETQYF. The CDR3 region has the DNA TGTGCCAGCAGCCTCTCAAGCATAGGAGAGACCCAGTACTTC.

In this sample, this clonotype turned up many times. The V call is TRBV28, the J call TRBJ1-1, with D perhaps matching TRBD1 (5 bases). The CDR3 extends over 15 amino acids. Trimming took 3 bases from V and 1 from J, leaving 12 bases between them. Germline V gives CDR1 MDHEN, CDR2 SYDVKM. The CDR3 is CASSFNDRTNTEAFF. CDR3 nucleotide sequence: TGTGCCAGCAGTTTTAATGACAGAACGAACACTGAAGCTTTCTTT.

This clonotype was recorded many times. V is TRBV12-3 or TRBV12-4 and J is TRBJ1-5; D not resolved. V was cut by 2 bases and J by 2 bases, with 10 bases left in between. The CDR3 is 15 amino acids. CDR3 in DNA: TGTGCCAGCAGTTTAAAGGGAATCGGCAATCAGCCCCAGCATTTT. This encodes CASSLKGIGNQPQHF.